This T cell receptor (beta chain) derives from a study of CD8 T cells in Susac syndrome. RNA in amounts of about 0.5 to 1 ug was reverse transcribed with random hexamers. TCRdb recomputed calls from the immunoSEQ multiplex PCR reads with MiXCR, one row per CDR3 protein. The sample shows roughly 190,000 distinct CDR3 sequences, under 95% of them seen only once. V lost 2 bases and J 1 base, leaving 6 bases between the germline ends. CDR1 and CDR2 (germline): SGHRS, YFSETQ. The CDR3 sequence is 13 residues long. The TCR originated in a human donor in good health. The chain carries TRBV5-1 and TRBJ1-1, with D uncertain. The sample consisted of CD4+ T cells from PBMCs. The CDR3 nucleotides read TGCGCCAGCAGCTTTTCACCGAACACTGAAGCTTTCTTT. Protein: CASSFSPNTEAFF.